This passage covers 23 T cell receptor gamma chains from one sample sequenced in a study of γδ T cells in repeated Plasmodium falciparum infection. TCRdb made new clone calls on the multiplex PCR reads using CATT. This table holds 20,000 to 30,000 gamma-chain clones, roughly 3.1% found once. Gammadelta T cells were flow-sorted from PBMC into Vgamma9/Vdelta2+ and Vdelta2-negative populations for bulk analysis. Source material: gamma-delta T cells from blood. These receptors all come from a pool of human donors (malaria-infected and uninfected, not separated).

Comment on this clone: For this DNA, TCRdb reports the protein of a much larger clone, which diverges at residue 14, most likely from a read error; the protein presented here is translated directly from the DNA. The gene calls are TRGV9 and TRGJP1. TCRdb supplies no J gene; here it was assigned by aligning the nucleotide sequence to germline. The CDR3 consists of 15 residues. Germline CDR1 GITISATS, CDR2 ISYDGTV (reference sequence). Trimming cost V 6 bases and J 15 bases; bases outside gene matches: 22. CDR3 residues: CALWSEGLGKKIKIF. The CDR3, as DNA: TGTGCCTTGTGGTCCGAGGGGTTGGGCAAAAAAATCAAGATATTT.

This clone was counted a few times. The amino acid sequence in TCRdb belongs to a much larger clone and departs from this DNA's translation at residue 5, likely a sequencing read error; the sequence shown is translated from the DNA. This chain uses TRGV9 with TRGJP. Assignment of the J gene here rests on matching the DNA to germline, because TCRdb gives none. CDR1 and CDR2 from the germline V gene are GITISATS and ISYDGTV (reference sequence). The CDR3 has 17 amino acids. Unmatched junction bases numbered 14, after V lost 6 bases and J lost 9 bases. As DNA, the CDR3 is TGTGCCTTGTGGAAGATCCCTGGTTGGTTGGGCAAAAAAATCAAGGTATTT. This gives the protein CALWKIPGWLGKKIKVF.

This clone appeared a few times. TCRdb's listed protein matches a much larger clone and diverges from this DNA's translation at residue 4, likely through a read error; the protein shown comes from the DNA. This same CDR3 is encoded by further DNA sequences in the sample. This sequence joins TRGV8 and TRGJP1. The J gene is absent in TCRdb and was assigned here via DNA matching to germline. The length of the CDR3 is 13 residues. Germline V lookup: CDR1 VENAVY, CDR2 YDSYNSRV. The CDR3 here is CATRDTTGWFKIF. The CDR3 DNA follows: TGTGCCACCCGGGATACCACTGGTTGGTTCAAGATATTT.

This clone was seen at least ten times. The amino acid sequence in TCRdb belongs to a much larger clone and departs from this DNA's translation at residue 4, likely a sequencing read error; the sequence shown is translated from the DNA. The gene calls are TRGV9 and TRGJ1 or TRGJ2. The CDR3 has 12 residues. CDR1 is GITISATS and CDR2 is ISYDGTV in the germline V gene (reference sequence). CDR3 loop: CALREVYYKKLF. The CDR3 DNA is TGTGCCTTGCGGGAGGTTTATTATAAGAAACTCTTT.

This clone was seen ten or more times. TCRdb assigns this DNA the protein of a much larger clone, which departs from its translation at residue 3; this likely reflects a read error, and the protein shown comes from translating the DNA. V gene TRGV4 combines with J gene TRGJ1 or TRGJ2. Germline-derived CDR1 and CDR2 are EGSTGY and YDSYTSSV. The CDR3 has 12 residues. The CDR3 DNA sequence: TGTGCCGCCTGGCACCTTTATTATAAGAAACTCTTT. The encoded protein is CAAWHLYYKKLF.

A word on this clone: The TCRdb record carries a much larger clone's protein, which differs from this DNA's translation at residue 6; a read error is the likely cause, and the protein listed here is the DNA translation. The chain recombines TRGV9 with TRGJ1 or TRGJ2. This CDR3 has 14 residues. With 4 bases clipped from V and 6 bases from J, the junction kept 12 bases outside the gene matches. Germline-derived CDR1 and CDR2 are GITISATS and ISYDGTV (reference sequence). The CDR3 region has the DNA TGTGCCTTGTGGGACCGCCTCCAGGCTTATAAGAAACTCTTT. This sequence encodes CALWDRLQAYKKLF.

In its sample, this clone was seen many times. The chain employs TRGV3 and TRGJP2. The V gene end was trimmed by 3 bases and the J gene end by 13 bases; junction bases not matched to a gene: 14. The CDR3 contains 14 residues. Germline CDR1 is VTNTFY and CDR2 is YDVSTARD (reference sequence). The chain's CDR3 is CATWDGGPRAIKTF. CDR3 nucleotide sequence: TGTGCCACCTGGGACGGGGGGCCGCGAGCGATCAAGACGTTT.

As to this clone: Possible read error: a much larger clone is one base away. The J gene has no call, while the V gene is TRGV5. The CDR3 is 11 amino acids. In germline, CDR1 is VINAFY, CDR2 YDVSNSKD. This CDR3 is CATWDSRGRLF. CDR3 nucleotides: TGTGCCACCTGGGACAGCCGGGGGAGACTCTTT.

This clone was counted ten times or more. A far larger clone lies a single base away; this is likely a read error. Other nucleotide sequences in the sample specify the same CDR3. This chain connects TRGV9 to TRGJ1 or TRGJ2. This CDR3 spans 13 amino acids. The trim removed 4 bases at V and 3 bases at J, leaving 6 bases unmatched. Germline V gene sequence: CDR1 GITISATS, CDR2 ISYDGTV (reference sequence). Here the CDR3 DNA reads TGTGCCTTGTGGGAAGTTATTTATTATAAGAAACTCTTT. Protein product: CALWEVIYYKKLF.

This clone was found many times. For the CDR3, the DNA is TGTGCCTTGTGGGAGGTGGACTATCTCCATTATTATAAGAAACTCTTT. Its translation is CALWEVDYLHYYKKLF. The chain links TRGV9 to TRGJ1 or TRGJ2. The germline V gene has CDR1 GITISATS and CDR2 ISYDGTV (reference sequence). J lost 2 bases, V lost 0 bases, and 10 bases had no gene match. This CDR3 region has 16 residues.

This clone was seen at least ten times. A read error is the likely source, as a far larger clone sits one nucleotide away. It is unclear where the CDR3 begins or ends on the DNA, so no DNA is shown, and the CDR3 is as TCRdb lists it. The V gene is TRGV9; the J gene was not called. CDR1 and CDR2 from the germline V gene are GITISATS and ISYDGTV (reference sequence). The CDR3 adds up to 31 amino acids, both ends counted. The CDR3 protein is CALWEAIIIRNSLAVEQHLLSQVSIGRIQHF.

This clone has ten or more counts. The V and J genes are TRGV2 and TRGJP1. The J gene was not available in TCRdb and was assigned here by matching the DNA to germline segments. Germline-derived CDR1 and CDR2 are EGSNGY and YDSYNSKV. J was trimmed by 0 bases and V by 1 base; bases with no gene match: 8. CDR3 size: 17 residues. CDR3 nucleotides: TGTGCCACCTGGGACGGAGGGGGATATACCACTGGTTGGTTCAAGATATTT. Translated: CATWDGGGYTTGWFKIF.

Ten or more counts support this clone. One base separates it from a far larger clone, so it is likely a read error. The chain links TRGV9 to TRGJ1 or TRGJ2. CDR3 length equals 16 residues. Germline V gene data show CDR1 as GITISATS and CDR2 as ISYDGTV (reference sequence). V shed 0 bases, J shed 2 bases, and the junction held 10 bases outside the gene matches. The CDR3 reads CALWEVDARHYYKKLF. The CDR3 DNA is TGTGCCTTGTGGGAGGTGGATGCTCGTCATTATTATAAGAAACTCTTT.

The sample holds many counts of this clone. TCRdb attributes to this sequence the protein of a much larger clone, which differs from the DNA translation at residue 5; a read error is likely, and the protein displayed is translated from the DNA. This sequence joins TRGV9 and TRGJ1 or TRGJ2. CDR1 is GITISATS and CDR2 is ISYDGTV in the germline V gene (reference sequence). CDR3 length: 9 amino acids. The CDR3 DNA sequence: TGTGCCTTGTATTGTAAGAAACTCTTT. It yields the protein CALYCKKLF.

There are many counts of this clone. TCRdb's protein for this DNA is that of a much larger clone and differs from the translation at residue 15, likely a read error; the protein shown is the DNA translation. The V gene is TRGV9, but the J gene lacks a call. This CDR3 spans 17 amino acids. Germline values: CDR1 GITISATS, CDR2 ISYDGTV (reference sequence). CDR3 loop: CALWEERGELGKKIEVF. DNA of the CDR3: TGTGCCTTGTGGGAGGAGAGGGGAGAGTTGGGCAAAAAAATCGAGGTATTT.

This clone was detected many times. J is TRGJ1 or TRGJ2 and V is TRGV5. TCRdb leaves out the J gene; it was filled in here by matching the DNA to germline. The V and J ends lost 2 bases and 2 bases, in that order; junction bases with no gene match: 9. The CDR3 is 15 residues long. Germline V gives CDR1 VINAFY, CDR2 YDVSNSKD. In DNA form, the CDR3 reads TGTGCCACCTGGGACATCTCCCAGGATTATTATAAGAAACTCTTT. Amino acid sequence: CATWDISQDYYKKLF.

This clone was counted many times. A far bigger clonotype differs at one base, so this is likely a read error. Because the CDR3's place on the DNA is in doubt, the DNA is left out and the CDR3 is given as listed by TCRdb. This sample includes further DNA sequences coding for the same CDR3. V gene assignment gives TRGV9, but the J gene was left uncalled. Germline assignment: CDR1 GITISATS and CDR2 ISYDGTV (reference sequence). With termini counted, the CDR3 has 31 amino acids. This CDR3 is CALWEAIIIRNSLAVEQHLLSQVSIGRIQHF.

This clone was seen more than once but under ten times. A far larger clone is one base from this, pointing to a likely read error. The sample has other DNA sequences that encode this CDR3 too. The DNA of the CDR3 is TGTGCCACCTGGGGCTGGAGTAGTGATTGGATCAAGACGTTC. It is translated as CATWGWSSDWIKTF. There is no J gene call, but TRGV8 is given as the V gene. CDR1 is VENAVY, CDR2 YDSYNSRV, per germline. The CDR3 sequence is 14 residues long.

There are many counts of this clone. TCRdb's entry gives the protein of a much larger clone, which mismatches this DNA's translation at residue 4, likely from a read error; the protein reported here is translated from the DNA. The V gene is TRGV9, the J gene TRGJ1 or TRGJ2. This CDR3 has 13 residues. Germline CDR1 GITISATS, CDR2 ISYDGTV (reference sequence). The CDR3 loop reads CALREVRRYKKLF. Written as DNA, the CDR3 is TGTGCCTTGCGGGAGGTGCGTCGATATAAGAAACTCTTT.

This clone occurred a few times. This sequence is one base from a far larger clone and is likely a read error. This sample also contains other DNA sequences that code for the same CDR3. The V and J genes are TRGV4 and TRGJ1 or TRGJ2. Matching the DNA to germline supplied the J gene, which TCRdb does not give. Germline lookup yields CDR1 EGSTGY and CDR2 YDSYTSSV. CDR3 length: 10 amino acids. The CDR3: CATWDCEKLF. Written as DNA, the CDR3 is TGTGCAACCTGGGATTGTGAGAAACTCTTT.

Note on this clone: It is likely a read error: a sequence one base away is far more abundant. The same CDR3 is also encoded by other DNA sequences in this sample. Here the V gene is TRGV4, but the J gene went uncalled. Germline V gene sequence: CDR1 EGSTGY, CDR2 YDSYTSSV. The CDR3 spans 15 residues. As DNA, the CDR3 is TGTGCCACCTGGGATGGGCGGCTTATTTCTTATAAGAAGCTCTTT. As protein: CATWDGRLISYKKLF.

Notes on this clone: With only one base between it and a far larger clone, this is likely a read error. Other DNA sequences of this sample code for an identical CDR3. V and J are TRGV5 and TRGJ1 or TRGJ2. This CDR3 is 15 amino acids long. Germline assignment: CDR1 VINAFY and CDR2 YDVSNSKD. J gave up 7 bases and V 0 bases, and 12 bases lay outside the gene matches. CDR3 protein: CATWDRLWWDYKKLF. The CDR3 coding sequence is TGTGCCACCTGGGACAGGCTTTGGTGGGACTATAAGAAACTCTTT.

Notes on this clone: TCRdb lists the protein of a much larger clone for this DNA, which differs at residue 4, so this is likely a read error; the protein given here is translated from the DNA itself. Called V gene: TRGV9; the J gene was not called. CDR1 and CDR2 (germline): GITISATS, ISYDGTV (reference sequence). The CDR3 totals 14 residues. As DNA, the CDR3 is TGTGCCTTGCGGGAGGTGCTCCTTGGTTATAATAAACTCTTT. Translated, it gives CALREVLLGYNKLF.